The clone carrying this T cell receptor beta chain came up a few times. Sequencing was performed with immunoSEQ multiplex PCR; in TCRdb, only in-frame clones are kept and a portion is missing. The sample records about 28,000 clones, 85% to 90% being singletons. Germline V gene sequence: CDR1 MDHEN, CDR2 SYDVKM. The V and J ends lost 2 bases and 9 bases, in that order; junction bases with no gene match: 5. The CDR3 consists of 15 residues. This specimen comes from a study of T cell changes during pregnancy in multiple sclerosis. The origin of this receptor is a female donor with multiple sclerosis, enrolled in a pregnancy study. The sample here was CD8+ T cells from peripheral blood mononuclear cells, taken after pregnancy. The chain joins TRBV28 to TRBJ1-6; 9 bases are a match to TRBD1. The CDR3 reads CASSLDDRGVSPLHF. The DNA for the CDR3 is TGTGCCAGCAGTTTAGACGACAGGGGGGTTTCACCCCTCCACTTT.